The rows below give T cell receptor beta chains drawn from one sample of a study of tumor-infiltrating lymphocytes in oesophageal squamous cell carcinoma. TCRdb independently ran MiXCR on the PCR reads; one entry per CDR3 protein. The table includes about 17,000 distinct CDR3 sequences, roughly 50% detected once. What was sequenced was normal esophageal tissue next to the tumor. The receptors originated from a female donor with esophageal squamous cell carcinoma. The CDR3 runs from the conserved cysteine through the conserved F or W. D genes are given only for firm matches. Part of the rows lack a size; the others show once, few, many or a class for expanded clones.

clone_size j_call d_call v_call cdr3_nt cdr3_aa
once TRBJ2-5 TRBD2 TRBV12-5 TGTGCTAGTGGTTTGACAGGGACTAGCGGAGGTTCACCCCATGAGCAGTACTTC CASGLTGTSGGSPHEQYF
many TRBJ2-1 TRBD1 TRBV6-1 TGTGCCAGCTCGACAGGGAGCTCCTACAATGAGCAGTTCTTC CASSTGSSYNEQFF
- TRBJ2-7 - TRBV7-6 TGTGCCAGCAGCTTCAAGGACCACTACGAGCAGTACTTC CASSFKDHYEQYF
- TRBJ2-2 TRBD2 TRBV7-2 TGTGCCAGCAGCCTGACTAGCGGGAGGTGGACCGGGGAGCTGTTTTTT CASSLTSGRWTGELFF
- TRBJ2-6 - TRBV28 TGTGCCAGCAGTTTACGGGGTTCTGGGGCCAACGTCCCGACTTTC CASSLRGSGANVPTF
- TRBJ2-1 - TRBV7-3 TGTGCCAGCAGCCCCTTCCCACTGTGCTCCTACAATGAGCAGTTCTTC CASSPFPLCSYNEQFF
- TRBJ2-1 - TRBV7-3 TGTGCCAGCAGCCAGCGAGGGAGCTCCTACAATGAGCAGTTCTTC CASSQRGSSYNEQFF
- TRBJ2-1 - TRBV6-6 TGTGCCAGCATCCTTCGGGGAGACAATGAGCAGTTCTTC CASILRGDNEQFF
many TRBJ2-5 - TRBV5-1 TGCGCCAGCAGCCCTGGAGGAGGATTCCAAGAGACCCAGTACTTC CASSPGGGFQETQYF
- TRBJ2-5 - TRBV7-6 TGTGCTAGCAGCTTGCAGGGAGGCGGAGGGACCCAGTACTTC CASSLQGGGGTQYF
many TRBJ1-2 - TRBV11-2 TGTGCCAGCAGCACAGGGTTTGGCTACACCTTC CASSTGFGYTF
- TRBJ2-1 - TRBV18 TGTGCCAGCTCACCAGGTGGGGGCATACAATATGAGCAGTTCTTC CASSPGGGIQYEQFF
- TRBJ1-1 TRBD1 TRBV18 TGTGCCAGCTCAGAAAGGGACAGGGGTTTGACTTTCTTT CASSERDRGLTFF
few TRBJ2-1 - TRBV7-3 TGTGCCAGCAGCTTATTCCCCGGGACCCCTATATACAATGAGCAGTTCTTC CASSLFPGTPIYNEQFF
- TRBJ2-1 TRBD2 TRBV12-3/TRBV12-4 TGTGCCAGCAGGCTACTAGCGGGAGCCAATGAGCAGTTCTTC CASRLLAGANEQFF
few TRBJ2-5 - TRBV6-6 TGTGCCAGCAGTTACTCCACAGGGAGATGGGTCCAAGAGACCCAGTACTTC CASSYSTGRWVQETQYF
many TRBJ2-5 - TRBV20-1 TGCAGTGCTAGATCTAGCGCGGGTTTAGAGACCCAGTACTTC CSARSSAGLETQYF